The following is a TCR beta chain sequence with its context. The sample is drawn from a study of shared clonotypes between healthy human individuals. Genomic DNA of every subset was divided equally among multiple immunoSEQ plates. Sequenced by immunoSEQ multiplex PCR; TCRdb stores in-frame clones only, minus some. The sample includes 110,000 or so clones, 65% to 75% of them seen just once. The receptor's source is a woman in her twenties or thirties in good health. The sequencing input was memory CD8+ T cells sorted from blood. Specified subset: CD45RO+ cells pooled with CCR7-negative TemRA cells.

As DNA, the CDR3 is TGTGCCAGCAGTTCCCCTTGGGACAGTGCCCGAGAGGAGACCCAGTACTTC. This gives the protein CASSSPWDSAREETQYF. The gene calls are TRBV28 and TRBJ2-5, with 7 bases lining up with TRBD1. The CDR3 is 17 residues long. Germline CDR1 reads MDHEN; CDR2 reads SYDVKM. V was pared by 4 bases and J by 5 bases, with 16 bases of the junction left unmatched.